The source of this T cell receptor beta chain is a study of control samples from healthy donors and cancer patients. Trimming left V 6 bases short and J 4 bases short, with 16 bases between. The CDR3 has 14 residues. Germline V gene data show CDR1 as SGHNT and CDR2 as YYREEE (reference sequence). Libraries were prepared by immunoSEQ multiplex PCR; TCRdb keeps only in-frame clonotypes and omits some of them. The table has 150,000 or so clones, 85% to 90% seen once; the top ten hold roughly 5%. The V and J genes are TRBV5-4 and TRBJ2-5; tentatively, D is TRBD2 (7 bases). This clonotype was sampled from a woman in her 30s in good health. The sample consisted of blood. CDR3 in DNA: TGTGCCAGCACCTCGGCCGGGGGGCGAGAGACCCAGTACTTC. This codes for CASTSAGGRETQYF.